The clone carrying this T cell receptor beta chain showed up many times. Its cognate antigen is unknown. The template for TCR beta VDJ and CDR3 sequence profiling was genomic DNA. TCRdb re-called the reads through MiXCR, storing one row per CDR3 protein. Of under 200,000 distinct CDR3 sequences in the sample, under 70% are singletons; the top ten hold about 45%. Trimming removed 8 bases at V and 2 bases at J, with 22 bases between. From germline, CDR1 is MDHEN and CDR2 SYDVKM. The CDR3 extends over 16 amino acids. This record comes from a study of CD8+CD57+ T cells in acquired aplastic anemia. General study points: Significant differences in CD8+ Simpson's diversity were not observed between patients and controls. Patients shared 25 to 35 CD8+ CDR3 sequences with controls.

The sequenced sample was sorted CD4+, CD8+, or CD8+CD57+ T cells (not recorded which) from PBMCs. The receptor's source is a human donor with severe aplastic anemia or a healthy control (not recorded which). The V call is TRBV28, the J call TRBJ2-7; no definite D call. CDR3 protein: CASATSMLGGTYEQYF. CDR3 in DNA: TGTGCCAGCGCAACTTCGATGCTAGGCGGAACCTACGAGCAGTACTTC. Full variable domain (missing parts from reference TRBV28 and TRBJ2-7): DVKVTQSSRYLVKRTGEKVFLECVQDMDHENMFWYRQDPGLGLRLIYFSYDVKMKEKGDIPEGYSVSREKKERFSLILESASTNQTSMYLCASATSMLGGTYEQYFGPGTRLTVT.